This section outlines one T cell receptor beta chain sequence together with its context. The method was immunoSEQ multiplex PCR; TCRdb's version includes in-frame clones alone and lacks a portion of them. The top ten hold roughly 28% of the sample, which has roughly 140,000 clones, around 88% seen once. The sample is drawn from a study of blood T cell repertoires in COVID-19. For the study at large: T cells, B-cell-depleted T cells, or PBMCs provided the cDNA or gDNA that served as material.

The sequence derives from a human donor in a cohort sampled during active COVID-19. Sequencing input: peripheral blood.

CDR3 sequence: CASSPYRTSDTIYF. In DNA form, the CDR3 reads TGTGCCAGCAGTCCCTATAGGACATCGGACACCATATATTTT. This rearrangement joins TRBV6-6 to TRBJ1-3; a possible D gene is TRBD1 (5 bases). This CDR3 comprises 14 residues. The V end was cut by 5 bases, the J end by 8 bases, with 16 bases between. Germline CDR1 reads MNHNY; CDR2 reads SVGAGI (reference sequence).